A single sample gave rise to the 20 T cell receptor beta chains below, sequenced in a study of T cell responses to AZD1222 COVID-19 vaccine. Some clones are missing from TCRdb's copy, which holds only in-frame ones; the method was immunoSEQ multiplex PCR. Among tens of thousands of clones, over 75% were seen once, and the ten largest hold roughly 17%. The specimen comprised peripheral blood, sampled on day 0 of AZD1222 vaccination. The origin of the receptors is an adult in good health.

The chain couples TRBV27 to TRBJ2-1; TRBD1 agrees at 10 bases. Trimming cost V 7 bases and J 2 bases; bases outside gene matches: 5. From germline, CDR1 is MNHEY and CDR2 SMNVEV (reference sequence). This CDR3 is built from 15 residues. The CDR3 reads CASTAGTGAYNEQFF. The CDR3 bases are TGTGCCAGCACCGCCGGGACAGGGGCCTACAATGAGCAGTTCTTC.

The chain couples TRBV28 to TRBJ1-5; 7 bases are shared with TRBD1. CDR3 size: 15 residues. Germline V gene lookup returns CDR1 MDHEN and CDR2 SYDVKM. V lost 7 bases, J lost 9 bases, and 15 bases stayed unmatched. CDR3 amino acids: CASTTGLTGWVPQHF. The CDR3 DNA reads as TGTGCCAGCACTACTGGTCTGACAGGGTGGGTGCCCCAGCATTTT.

The chain links TRBV2 to TRBJ1-2; no clear D gene. The CDR3 runs 14 residues. From germline, CDR1 is SNHLY and CDR2 FYNNEI. V lost 3 bases and J 2 bases, leaving 10 bases between the germline ends. The chain's CDR3 is CASSEGVINYGYTF. CDR3 DNA: TGTGCCAGCAGTGAGGGAGTAATAAACTATGGCTACACCTTC. The variable domain in full, with the rest retrieved from reference TRBV2 and TRBJ1-2, is EPEVTQTPSHQVTQMGQEVILRCVPISNHLYFYWYRQILGQKVEFLVSFYNNEISEKSEIFDDQFSVERPDGSNFTLKIRSTKLEDSAMYFCASSEGVINYGYTFGSGTRLTVV.

This clone was observed once. The chain carries TRBV11-3 and TRBJ2-7, with D tentatively TRBD1 (6 bases). The V end lost 3 bases, the J end lost 3 bases, and 30 bases lay between the germline ends. The CDR3 is 20 residues long. The V gene's germline CDR1 is SGHNT and CDR2 YENEEA. The CDR3 loop reads CASSFGGEQGPHLRRYEQYF. The CDR3 DNA sequence: TGTGCCAGCAGCTTTGGCGGCGAACAGGGTCCTCATTTACGCCGCTACGAGCAGTACTTC.

V usage is TRBV3-1 (or the pseudogene TRBV3-2) and J usage is TRBJ2-3; 8 nucleotides line up with TRBD2. The germline CDR1 and CDR2 sequences are LGHDT and YNNKEL (reference sequence). CDR3 length: 14 residues. J gave up 4 bases and V 1 base, and 1 base lay outside the gene matches. The CDR3 DNA reads TGTGCCAGCAGCCAAGGAGCGGGGGCAGATACGCAGTATTTT. Translating it yields CASSQGAGADTQYF.

Here the CDR3 DNA reads TGCAGCGGCCAAATAGACATCGGCTACGAGCAGTACTTC. This codes for CSGQIDIGYEQYF. The chain employs TRBV29-1 and TRBJ2-7; D remains unclear. Germline CDR1 reads SQVTM; CDR2 reads ANQGSEA. V was trimmed by 7 bases and J by 3 bases, leaving 16 bases between them. The CDR3 extends over 13 amino acids.

J is TRBJ1-2 and V is TRBV5-1, with a possible D match to TRBD1 (5 bases). The CDR3 totals 15 residues. Germline CDR1 SGHRS, CDR2 YFSETQ. Trimming removed 5 bases from V and 1 base from J, with 15 bases in between. The CDR3 DNA sequence: TGCGCCAGCAGGGGTCAGGGACTACATAACTATGGCTACACCTTC. As protein: CASRGQGLHNYGYTF.

This chain connects TRBV4-3 to TRBJ2-1, with TRBD1 matching over 7 bases. The CDR3 totals 14 residues. The V segment lost 4 bases and the J segment 15 bases; nucleotides outside the gene matches: 15. In germline, CDR1 is LGHNA, CDR2 YSLEER. DNA of the CDR3: TGCGCCAGCAGCCCTGGACAGGTGGGGCCTTTGTTGTTCTTC. Translated: CASSPGQVGPLLFF.

This chain joins TRBV5-1 and TRBJ2-7; 10 positions agree with TRBD1. The CDR3 spans 16 residues. The germline V gene encodes CDR1 SGHRS and CDR2 YFSETQ. V lost 0 bases to trimming and J lost 4 bases; unmatched junction nucleotides: 7. CDR3 sequence reads: CASSLDVGTGAYEQYF. In DNA, the CDR3 is TGCGCCAGCAGCTTGGATGTCGGGACAGGGGCTTACGAGCAGTACTTC. The full variable domain, in which reference TRBV5-1 and TRBJ2-7 provide the parts outside the CDR3, is KAGVTQTPRYLIKTRGQQVTLSCSPISGHRSVSWYQQTPGQGLQFLFEYFSETQRNKGNFPGRFSGRQFSNSRSEMNVSTLELGDSALYLCASSLDVGTGAYEQYFGPGTRLTVT.

The chain uses TRBV30 and TRBJ1-3; D remains ambiguous. The CDR3 consists of 16 residues. The germline CDR1 and CDR2 sequences are GTSNPN and SVGIG (reference sequence). V lost 4 bases, J lost 4 bases, and 20 bases lay in between. In DNA form, the CDR3 reads TGTGCCTGGACCCCAGTAAGGGTCATGGGGGGAAACACCATATATTTT. It specifies CAWTPVRVMGGNTIYF.

This clone was counted once. The rearrangement links TRBV10-3 to TRBJ2-5, with 13 bases matching TRBD2. Germline V gene lookup returns CDR1 ENHRY and CDR2 SYGVKD. V was pared by 2 bases and J by 1 base, with 4 bases of the junction left unmatched. The CDR3 is 17 amino acids. The CDR3 nucleotides are TGTGCCATCAGTGAGACCGGGACTAGCGGGACCCAAGAGACCCAGTACTTC. Protein sequence: CAISETGTSGTQETQYF.

The J gene is TRBJ2-5, the V gene TRBV9; D may be TRBD2 (7 bases). The CDR3 covers 13 residues. Trimming shortened V by 7 bases and J by 8 bases, and 18 bases separated the two germline ends. Germline CDR1 reads SGDLS; CDR2 reads YYNGEE. The CDR3 sequence: CASGGAGSRTQYF. As DNA, the CDR3 is TGTGCCAGCGGGGGGGCGGGCTCACGAACCCAGTACTTC. Full variable domain (missing parts from reference TRBV9 and TRBJ2-5): DSGVTQTPKHLITATGQRVTLRCSPRSGDLSVYWYQQSLDQGLQFLIQYYNGEERAKGNILERFSAQQFPDLHSELNLSSLELGDSALYFCASGGAGSRTQYFGPGTRLLVL.

CDR3 protein: CASSQRDGQANEKLFF. The CDR3 DNA reads as TGCGCCAGCAGCCAGAGGGATGGACAGGCTAATGAAAAACTGTTTTTT. The chain has TRBV4-1 and TRBJ1-4; 7 bases align to TRBD1. Trimming removed 3 bases from V and 3 bases from J; junction bases left unmatched: 7. Germline V gene data show CDR1 as MGHRA and CDR2 as YSYEKL. CDR3 size: 16 residues.

This CDR3 reads CASSVVGNQPQHF. In DNA form, the CDR3 reads TGTGCCAGCAGTGTGGTAGGGAATCAGCCCCAGCATTTT. V usage is TRBV2 and J usage is TRBJ1-5, with unresolved D. The CDR3 extends over 13 amino acids. V lost 4 bases and J 4 bases, leaving 8 bases between the germline ends. CDR1 is SNHLY and CDR2 is FYNNEI in the germline V gene.

V is TRBV5-4 and J is TRBJ1-2, with D possibly matching TRBD1 (5 bases). The CDR3 length is 19 residues. Germline V CDR1 and CDR2: SGHNT, YYREEE (reference sequence). Trimming shortened V by 0 bases and J by 0 bases, and 21 bases separated the two germline ends. The CDR3 DNA sequence: TGTGCCAGCAGCTTGGGTGCAGGGAGAGGCCTTATGCCTAACTATGGCTACACCTTC. It is translated as CASSLGAGRGLMPNYGYTF. Full variable domain (missing parts from reference TRBV5-4 and TRBJ1-2): ETGVTQSPTHLIKTRGQQVTLRCSSQSGHNTVSWYQQALGQGPQFIFQYYREEENGRGNFPPRFSGLQFPNYSSELNVNALELDDSALYLCASSLGAGRGLMPNYGYTFGSGTRLTVV.

J is TRBJ1-1 and V is TRBV29-1, with a tentative D call TRBD1 (6 bases). The V gene's germline CDR1 is SQVTM and CDR2 ANQGSEA. V was shortened by 4 bases and J by 8 bases, with 14 bases between the two germline ends. CDR3 length: 12 amino acids. DNA of the CDR3: TGCAGCGTTGCGGACAGCCGGATCGAAGCTTTCTTT. The encoded protein is CSVADSRIEAFF.

This clone was seen only once. J is TRBJ2-1 and V is TRBV7-9; 7 nucleotides match TRBD1. The CDR3 has 12 amino acids. The J segment lost 7 bases and the V segment lost 5 bases, leaving 2 bases of the junction unmatched. CDR1 SEHNR and CDR2 FQNEAQ come from the germline V gene (reference sequence). The CDR3: CASSQDRNEQFF. Written as DNA, the CDR3 is TGTGCCAGCAGCCAGGACAGGAATGAGCAGTTCTTC.

The chain recombines TRBV6-2 or TRBV6-3 with TRBJ2-5; D gene ambiguous. Trimming shortened V by 0 bases and J by 3 bases, and 8 bases separated the two germline ends. CDR1 is MNHEY, CDR2 SVGEGT, per germline. The CDR3 runs 14 residues. The DNA for the CDR3 is TGTGCCAGCAGTTACTCTGGCGGTGAAGAGACCCAGTACTTC. As protein: CASSYSGGEETQYF.

The DNA for the CDR3 is TGTGCCAGCAGCTTAGGAACTCCCCCAGAAAAACTGTTTTTT. Its translation is CASSLGTPPEKLFF. The chain is built from TRBV11-2 and TRBJ1-4; D remains ambiguous. The germline gives CDR1 SGHAT, CDR2 FQNNGV. V was pared by 1 base and J by 8 bases, with 11 bases between. CDR3 length: 14 amino acids.

V usage is TRBV7-2 and J usage is TRBJ1-2, with D possibly being TRBD1 (6 bases). The CDR3 loop spans 15 amino acids. Germline V gene data show CDR1 as SGHTA and CDR2 as FQGNSA. Trimming cost V 5 bases and J 4 bases, with 17 bases left between them. The CDR3 sequence is CASSADTGSTYGYTF. The DNA for the CDR3 is TGTGCCAGCAGCGCCGATACAGGGTCTACCTATGGCTACACCTTC.